These T cell receptor beta chains were read from a single sample in a study of blood T cell repertoires in COVID-19. Using immunoSEQ multiplex PCR, the repertoire was profiled, and TCRdb retains in-frame clones only, with some absent. Of some 200,000 clones listed, around four fifths are singletons. Sequenced sample: PBMCs or T cells enriched from blood (not recorded which). The receptors were gathered from a woman between 50 and 59 years old who had recovered from COVID-19. Both conserved end residues are part of each CDR3. The order of the fields is V gene, CDR3 length, CDR3 protein.

v_call: TRBV19; cdr3_length: 16; cdr3_aa: CASSSSARGMGNEQFF
v_call: TRBV7-9; cdr3_length: 13; cdr3_aa: CASEFPEGYGYTF
v_call: TRBV25-1; cdr3_length: 14; cdr3_aa: CASSGGLLNTEAFF
v_call: TRBV9; cdr3_length: 14; cdr3_aa: CASSVGRSTDTQYF
v_call: TRBV7-2; cdr3_length: 13; cdr3_aa: CASSPVGTDTQYF
v_call: TRBV30; cdr3_length: 15; cdr3_aa: CAWIGKEAGTDTQYF
v_call: TRBV5-6; cdr3_length: 11; cdr3_aa: CASSYRDEQYF
v_call: TRBV19; cdr3_length: 13; cdr3_aa: CASSIGGEQPQHF
v_call: TRBV3-1/TRBV3-2; cdr3_length: 15; cdr3_aa: CASSPMTVTAYEQYF
v_call: TRBV30; cdr3_length: 14; cdr3_aa: CAWSLAGVGHTQYF
v_call: TRBV24-1; cdr3_length: 17; cdr3_aa: CATSDLPYTSAPNEQFF
v_call: TRBV9; cdr3_length: 13; cdr3_aa: CASSVRTGGEQYF
v_call: TRBV3-1/TRBV3-2; cdr3_length: 16; cdr3_aa: CASSPGTSAYQETQYF
v_call: TRBV23-1; cdr3_length: 19; cdr3_aa: CASSPDTGGTSKRRNIQYF
v_call: TRBV7-3; cdr3_length: 13; cdr3_aa: CASSPQGSSPLHF
v_call: TRBV18; cdr3_length: 16; cdr3_aa: CASSPSAGQVNQPQHF
v_call: TRBV5-1; cdr3_length: 16; cdr3_aa: CASSLGVAGGNYEQYF
v_call: TRBV7-6; cdr3_length: 13; cdr3_aa: CASSLDRTEKLFF
v_call: TRBV7-2; cdr3_length: 13; cdr3_aa: CASSPSPYNEQFF
v_call: TRBV28; cdr3_length: 15; cdr3_aa: CASSFRIGQQRGYTF
v_call: TRBV9; cdr3_length: 16; cdr3_aa: CASSVELLSSYNEQFF
v_call: TRBV5-1; cdr3_length: 14; cdr3_aa: CASSQGEMNQPQHF
v_call: TRBV7-9; cdr3_length: 16; cdr3_aa: CASSPRGQGLNTEAFF
v_call: TRBV6-5; cdr3_length: 13; cdr3_aa: CASSYDISYEQYF
v_call: TRBV24-1; cdr3_length: 19; cdr3_aa: CATSDLRGGLPGRGETQYF
v_call: TRBV6-2/TRBV6-3; cdr3_length: 15; cdr3_aa: CASSPLTGRNEKLFF
v_call: TRBV9; cdr3_length: 14; cdr3_aa: CASTPRAGGDEQYF
v_call: TRBV4-3; cdr3_length: 16; cdr3_aa: CASSPQIGDRGDEQYF
v_call: TRBV28; cdr3_length: 16; cdr3_aa: CASSLLSGRVNQPQHF
v_call: TRBV4-1; cdr3_length: 15; cdr3_aa: CASSQDGIRRGGYTF
v_call: TRBV9; cdr3_length: 19; cdr3_aa: CASSVEGSSGGGRLNIQYF
v_call: TRBV19; cdr3_length: 17; cdr3_aa: CASSIGSPGQLTGELFF
v_call: TRBV24-1; cdr3_length: 15; cdr3_aa: CATSDPLRDADTQYF
v_call: TRBV5-6; cdr3_length: 14; cdr3_aa: CASSPGGAKNIQYF
v_call: TRBV6-5; cdr3_length: 14; cdr3_aa: CASRLTQASYEQYF
v_call: TRBV7-9; cdr3_length: 13; cdr3_aa: CASTLGQIDGYTF
v_call: TRBV5-8; cdr3_length: 15; cdr3_aa: CASSLELRSNEKLFF
v_call: TRBV6-5; cdr3_length: 14; cdr3_aa: CASSYRGQQEKLFF
v_call: TRBV11-1; cdr3_length: 15; cdr3_aa: CASSLNQRLGGEQFF
v_call: TRBV5-1; cdr3_length: 17; cdr3_aa: CASSLARESNILETQYF
v_call: TRBV9; cdr3_length: 14; cdr3_aa: CASSVGAGGFEAFF
v_call: TRBV2; cdr3_length: 16; cdr3_aa: CASTAGQGAGNTEAFF
v_call: TRBV19; cdr3_length: 15; cdr3_aa: CASSIVAGGTDTQYF
v_call: TRBV14; cdr3_length: 17; cdr3_aa: CASSPGTGVTVAYGYTF
v_call: TRBV27; cdr3_length: 15; cdr3_aa: CASSFPGTSGYTQYF
v_call: TRBV7-9; cdr3_length: 14; cdr3_aa: CASSWDSNTGELFF